Below, 8 T cell receptor beta chains from the same sample are listed, as sequenced in a study of PD-1 blockade in mismatch repair-deficient tumors. Produced via immunoSEQ multiplex PCR; TCRdb's table is partial and in-frame only. The table lists over 75,000 clones, 81% of them singletons. This material consisted of peripheral blood, taken 12 weeks after starting pembrolizumab. The receptors here all came from an adult with mismatch repair-deficient cancer.

The chain couples TRBV7-9 to TRBJ1-1, with no clear D. CDR1 is SEHNR and CDR2 is FQNEAQ in the germline V gene (reference sequence). The V end lost 5 bases, the J end lost 5 bases, and 15 bases lay between the germline ends. This CDR3 has 14 residues. The CDR3, as DNA: TGTGCCAGCAGCCTGGGTTTGGGCACGACTGAAGCTTTCTTT. Encoded protein: CASSLGLGTTEAFF.

The genes are TRBV2 and TRBJ2-7; D tentatively fits TRBD1 or TRBD2 (5 bases each). The CDR3 is 14 amino acids. The ends were cut back, 3 bases at V and 6 bases at J, with 15 bases in the middle. The V gene's germline CDR1 is SNHLY and CDR2 FYNNEI. The CDR3 sequence is CASSDLAGSPEQYF. The CDR3 DNA is TGTGCCAGCAGTGATCTCGCAGGGAGCCCCGAGCAGTACTTC.

V usage is TRBV6-1 and J usage is TRBJ2-7; D call uncertain. The CDR3 runs 14 residues. With 6 bases removed from V and 3 bases from J, the gap between germline ends came to 15 bases. Germline CDR1 MNHNS, CDR2 SASEGT. The CDR3 spells CASSQVWTDYEQYF. The CDR3, as DNA: TGTGCCAGCAGCCAGGTTTGGACCGACTACGAGCAGTACTTC.

The table lists this clone with a count of one. The chain has TRBV6-5 and TRBJ1-2; D call uncertain. Germline loops: CDR1 MNHEY, CDR2 SVGAGI. The germline V and J ends were trimmed by 2 bases and 4 bases, with 2 bases remaining between them. The CDR3 is 11 amino acids. CDR3 sequence (DNA): TGTGCCAGCAGTTACGGCTATGGCTACACCTTC. Amino acids: CASSYGYGYTF.

V and J are TRBV19 and TRBJ1-2; tentatively, D is TRBD1 (6 bases). Trimming took off 7 bases at V and 5 bases at J, with 17 bases between the two ends. Germline CDR1 LNHDA, CDR2 SQIVND (reference sequence). The CDR3 loop spans 14 amino acids. CDR3: CASIDPGAWYGYTF. The CDR3 nucleotides are TGTGCCAGTATTGATCCAGGGGCATGGTATGGCTACACCTTC.

The rearrangement uses TRBV2 and TRBJ2-5, with 14 bases that match TRBD2. The CDR3 spans 17 residues. Germline lookup yields CDR1 SNHLY and CDR2 FYNNEI. The junction had 9 bases not matched to a gene; V was cut back by 6 bases and J by 3 bases. DNA of the CDR3: TGTGCCAGCAGCACGGGACTAGCGGGAGTTAGGGAAGAGACCCAGTACTTC. Amino acid sequence: CASSTGLAGVREETQYF.

The V gene is TRBV2, the J gene TRBJ2-7; TRBD2 matches 8 bases. Germline V lookup: CDR1 SNHLY, CDR2 FYNNEI. V shed 5 bases, J shed 5 bases, and the junction held 11 bases outside the gene matches. The CDR3 loop spans 15 amino acids. CDR3 bases: TGTGCCAGCAGTACGGGGGGGACTAGGAGTGACGAGCAGTACTTC. It encodes CASSTGGTRSDEQYF.

This rearrangement joins TRBV19 to TRBJ1-3; D is ambiguous. Germline V gene data show CDR1 as LNHDA and CDR2 as SQIVND (reference sequence). Trimming shortened V by 6 bases and J by 4 bases, and 13 bases separated the two germline ends. The CDR3 runs 14 residues. The DNA for the CDR3 is TGTGCCAGTAGCCCAACCTTAGGGGGAAACACCATATATTTT. Protein product: CASSPTLGGNTIYF.